The entry that follows covers one T cell receptor beta chain sequence. This entry belongs to a study of long-term antiretroviral therapy in people with HIV. At survey level, the immunoSEQ assay was run in its v3.0 version. The assay was immunoSEQ multiplex PCR, and TCRdb's table has in-frame clones only and misses some. Of about 17,000 clones listed, approximately 81% are singletons. Trimming removed 5 bases from V and 3 bases from J, with 16 bases in between. This CDR3 is built from 15 residues. Germline CDR1 SGHAT, CDR2 FQNNGV. The input for sequencing was unsorted PBMCs, taken 0.3 years before starting antiretroviral therapy. The sequence derives from a man in his fifties or sixties with HIV. The chain employs TRBV11-2 and TRBJ1-1, with a possible D match to TRBD1 (6 bases). In DNA, the CDR3 is TGTGCCAGCAGCCTCGGGGGCTTTAGGTACACTGAAGCTTTCTTT. This sequence encodes CASSLGGFRYTEAFF.